The 20 T cell receptor beta chains presented below share a single source sample, sequenced in a study of T cells after yellow fever vaccination. TCRdb re-analysed the 5' RACE reads in MiXCR, keeping a single row per CDR3 protein. The sample gives a few hundred thousand distinct CDR3 sequences, around 16% of which show up once; around 16% is in the top ten. Here the sequenced sample was PBMCs, taken 5 days after the first yellow fever vaccination. The receptor source for this set is a man between 18 and 29 years old who received the YFV17D yellow fever vaccine.

This clonotype appeared a few times. This chain uses TRBV12-3 or TRBV12-4 with TRBJ1-2, with D tentatively TRBD1 (5 bases). The ends were cut back, 5 bases at V and 8 bases at J, with 18 bases in the middle. The CDR3 is made up of 14 amino acids. The CDR3 reads CASSAQIGDRGYTF. The CDR3 bases are TGTGCCAGCAGTGCTCAGATAGGGGATAGAGGCTACACCTTC.

This clonotype has just a few counts. This chain uses TRBV6-1 with TRBJ2-6; perhaps TRBD1 as D (5 bases). Trimming removed 4 bases at V and 4 bases at J, with 17 bases between. The CDR3 contains 17 residues. Germline values: CDR1 MNHNS, CDR2 SASEGT. The CDR3 region has the DNA TGTGCCAGCAGTGGCCAGGGCTACGGAAGCGGGGCCAACGTCCTGACTTTC. Protein sequence: CASSGQGYGSGANVLTF.

This clonotype was counted ten times or more. As DNA, the CDR3 is TGTGCCAGCTCATCCGGGACAGGGAGCTACGAGCAGTACTTC. Protein: CASSSGTGSYEQYF. The V call is TRBV18, the J call TRBJ2-7, with TRBD1 identical over 9 bases. With V trimmed by 5 bases and J by 3 bases, 5 bases remained unmatched. The CDR3 totals 14 residues. Germline values: CDR1 KGHSH, CDR2 LQKENI.

The chain carries TRBV14 and TRBJ2-1; 8 bases map to TRBD2. The ends lost 4 bases at V and 8 bases at J; junction bases unmatched: 10. CDR1 and CDR2 (germline): SGHDN, FVKESK. The CDR3 length is 15 residues. The DNA for the CDR3 is TGTGCCAGCAGCCTCGGGGGACTAGAGGGCTATGAGCAGTTCTTC. As protein: CASSLGGLEGYEQFF.

In its sample, this clonotype was seen a few times. This rearrangement joins TRBV24-1 to TRBJ2-1, with D tentatively TRBD1 (6 bases). This CDR3 region has 10 residues. V was cut by 12 bases and J by 7 bases, with 9 bases left in between. CDR1 KGHDR and CDR2 SFDVKD come from the germline V gene. In DNA, the CDR3 is TGTGCCGTAGGGGGTAATGAGCAGTTCTTC. Translating it yields CAVGGNEQFF.

V usage is TRBV9 and J usage is TRBJ2-3; 7 positions match TRBD1. Germline V lookup: CDR1 SGDLS, CDR2 YYNGEE. The junction had 1 base not matched to a gene; V was cut back by 0 bases and J by 0 bases. The CDR3 consists of 15 residues. The CDR3 sequence is CASSVEGGSTDTQYF. The CDR3 nucleotides are TGTGCCAGCAGCGTAGAAGGGGGCAGCACAGATACGCAGTATTTT.

The rearrangement joins TRBV4-1 to TRBJ1-2, with D possibly being TRBD1 (5 bases). V lost 3 bases to trimming and J lost 8 bases, with 16 bases between them. Germline loops: CDR1 MGHRA, CDR2 YSYEKL. The CDR3 runs to 14 residues. In DNA form, the CDR3 reads TGCGCCAGCAGCCATCCCCCAGGGATGAGGGGCTACACCTTC. It is translated as CASSHPPGMRGYTF.

This chain links TRBV7-9 with TRBJ1-5, with no clear D. Germline values: CDR1 SEHNR, CDR2 FQNEAQ (reference sequence). The CDR3 has 14 amino acids. Trimming left V 5 bases short and J 9 bases short, with 17 bases between. CDR3: CASSAGPGEGPQHF. CDR3 sequence (DNA): TGTGCCAGCAGCGCCGGACCCGGTGAAGGGCCCCAGCATTTT.

The chain joins TRBV7-8 to TRBJ2-2; D is undetermined. Trimming left V 1 base short and J 3 bases short, with 6 bases between. Germline V gene sequence: CDR1 SGHVS, CDR2 FQNEAQ. This CDR3 comprises 14 residues. The CDR3 loop is CASSLGRHTGELFF. The CDR3, as DNA: TGTGCCAGCAGCTTAGGACGACACACCGGGGAGCTGTTTTTT.

This clonotype was seen only a few times. This sequence joins TRBV6-1 and TRBJ2-1; TRBD1 might be the D (5 bases). With 0 bases removed from V and 11 bases from J, the gap between germline ends came to 11 bases. This CDR3 is 13 amino acids long. Germline V gives CDR1 MNHNS, CDR2 SASEGT. DNA of the CDR3: TGTGCCAGCAGTGAAGCCGACAGAGAGCAGCAGTTCTTC. It codes for CASSEADREQQFF.

In this sample, this clonotype turned up a few times. V usage is TRBV5-1 and J usage is TRBJ1-1; a weak D match, TRBD1 (5 bases). The CDR3 sequence is 16 residues long. Trimming took 2 bases from V and 1 from J, leaving 15 bases between them. Looked up from germline, CDR1 is SGHRS and CDR2 is YFSETQ. In DNA, the CDR3 is TGCGCCAGCAGCTTTTCCCCAGGGTCGAGGAACACTGAAGCTTTCTTT. This translates into CASSFSPGSRNTEAFF. The full variable domain, with the rest looked up from reference TRBV5-1 and TRBJ1-1, is KAGVTQTPRYLIKTRGQQVTLSCSPISGHRSVSWYQQTPGQGLQFLFEYFSETQRNKGNFPGRFSGRQFSNSRSEMNVSTLELGDSALYLCASSFSPGSRNTEAFFGQGTRLTVV.

This clonotype was recorded a few times. The chain links TRBV5-1 to TRBJ1-2; maybe TRBD1 (5 bases). The V gene's germline CDR1 is SGHRS and CDR2 YFSETQ. Trimming cost V 4 bases and J 0 bases, with 10 bases left between them. There are 14 residues in the CDR3. The CDR3: CASSPDSSNYGYTF. As DNA, the CDR3 is TGCGCCAGCAGCCCAGACAGTTCTAACTATGGCTACACCTTC. The full variable domain, its missing parts supplied by reference TRBV5-1 and TRBJ1-2, is KAGVTQTPRYLIKTRGQQVTLSCSPISGHRSVSWYQQTPGQGLQFLFEYFSETQRNKGNFPGRFSGRQFSNSRSEMNVSTLELGDSALYLCASSPDSSNYGYTFGSGTRLTVV.

The gene calls are TRBV6-6 and TRBJ1-1; D might be TRBD1 (6 bases). Germline V gene data show CDR1 as MNHNY and CDR2 as SVGAGI (reference sequence). The CDR3 has 12 residues. V was trimmed by 6 bases and J by 5 bases, leaving 10 bases between them. CDR3 coding DNA: TGTGCCAGCAGGGTAGGGGGGACTGAAGCTTTCTTT. Its translation: CASRVGGTEAFF.

This clonotype showed up just a few times. This rearrangement joins TRBV11-1 to TRBJ2-5; D is perhaps TRBD1 (5 bases). The length of the CDR3 is 18 residues. Per germline, CDR1 SGHAT and CDR2 FQDESV (reference sequence). V was clipped by 7 bases and J by 5 bases, with 29 bases between them. CDR3 region: CASTLLQESFGPWETQYF. The CDR3 region has the DNA TGTGCCAGCACCCTCTTACAGGAGAGCTTTGGACCGTGGGAGACCCAGTACTTC. Variable domain in full (rest from reference TRBV11-1 and TRBJ2-5): EAEVAQSPRYKITEKSQAVAFWCDPISGHATLYWYRQILGQGPELLVQFQDESVVDDSQLPKDRFSAERLKGVDSTLKIQPAELGDSAMYLCASTLLQESFGPWETQYFGPGTRLLVL.

This chain uses TRBV29-1 with TRBJ2-5; D possibly corresponds to TRBD1 (6 bases). Germline values: CDR1 SQVTM, CDR2 ANQGSEA. The CDR3 is 14 amino acids. The germline V and J ends were trimmed by 7 bases and 5 bases, with 20 bases remaining between them. In DNA form, the CDR3 reads TGCAGCGCCGACCCTACAGGGATTGGGGAGACCCAGTACTTC. Protein sequence: CSADPTGIGETQYF.

The V gene is TRBV10-3, the J gene TRBJ2-6; D assignment may be TRBD1 or TRBD2 (5 bases each). In germline, CDR1 is ENHRY, CDR2 SYGVKD. The CDR3 length is 17 residues. V lost 1 base and J 0 bases, leaving 10 bases between the germline ends. The DNA for the CDR3 is TGTGCCATCAGTGAGTTTGGGACCTCCTCTGGGGCCAACGTCCTGACTTTC. Amino acids: CAISEFGTSSGANVLTF.

The V call is TRBV7-2, the J call TRBJ2-5, with D perhaps TRBD1 (6 bases). Per the germline V gene, CDR1 is SGHTA and CDR2 is FQGNSA. The CDR3 is made up of 14 amino acids. V was trimmed by 8 bases and J by 1 base, leaving 14 bases between them. The CDR3 here is CASGTRQVQETQYF. The CDR3 DNA sequence: TGTGCCAGCGGTACCAGACAGGTCCAAGAGACCCAGTACTTC.

The genes are TRBV6-5 and TRBJ2-7, with 10 bases matching TRBD1. The CDR3 runs 14 residues. With 4 bases clipped from V and 6 bases from J, the junction kept 6 bases outside the gene matches. Per germline, CDR1 MNHEY and CDR2 SVGAGI. The CDR3 sequence: CASSFGTGDGEQYF. For the CDR3, the DNA is TGTGCCAGCAGTTTCGGGACAGGGGACGGCGAGCAGTACTTC.

The chain employs TRBV29-1 and TRBJ2-5; D is undetermined. Trimming shortened V by 0 bases and J by 3 bases, and 5 bases separated the two germline ends. The CDR3 is made up of 12 amino acids. The germline V gene encodes CDR1 SQVTM and CDR2 ANQGSEA. CDR3 nucleotide sequence: TGCAGCGTTGAAGACACGGAAGAGACCCAGTACTTC. Translated: CSVEDTEETQYF.

This chain connects TRBV12-5 to TRBJ2-1, with D tentatively TRBD1 (7 bases). CDR1 is LGHNT and CDR2 is FRNRAP in the germline V gene. The CDR3 loop spans 16 amino acids. V dropped 5 bases and J dropped 0 bases, with 14 bases sitting between them. This CDR3 is CASGTQGGPSYNEQFF. For the CDR3, the DNA is TGTGCTAGTGGTACCCAGGGGGGCCCCTCCTACAATGAGCAGTTCTTC.